The 5 T cell receptor beta chains below were found in one sample sequenced in a study of T cells after yellow fever vaccination. TCRdb re-called the 5' RACE reads with MiXCR, one entry per CDR3 protein. The sample holds over 45,000 distinct CDR3 sequences, approximately 6.9% seen once. The sequenced sample was CD8+ T cells sorted from PBMCs, obtained on the day of the first yellow fever vaccination. The receptor set was obtained from a man aged 18 to 29 who received the YFV17D yellow fever vaccine.

As for this clonotype: A much larger clone lies one base from this, so it may be a read error. The J gene is TRBJ2-7, the V gene TRBV7-8; unclear D gene. Germline V CDR1 and CDR2: SGHVS, FQNEAQ. The CDR3 is 12 residues long. CDR3 nucleotides: TGTGCCAGCAGCTTTGACCCCTACAAGCAGTACGTC. Its protein is CASSFDPYKQYV.

This chain connects TRBV11-2 to TRBJ2-6, with TRBD1 matching over 7 bases. V lost 4 bases, J lost 1 base, and 16 bases stayed unmatched. The germline CDR1 and CDR2 sequences are SGHAT and FQNNGV. The CDR3 contains 20 residues. Here the CDR3 reads CASSWGQPLYYASGANVLTF. The DNA of the CDR3 is TGTGCCAGCAGCTGGGGACAGCCCCTTTACTACGCTTCTGGGGCCAACGTCCTGACTTTC.

The chain is built from TRBV7-3 and TRBJ2-7; tentative D call: TRBD2 (6 bases). The CDR3 covers 15 residues. V dropped 2 bases and J dropped 4 bases, with 15 bases sitting between them. The germline V gene encodes CDR1 SGHTA and CDR2 FQGTGA. The CDR3 region has the DNA TGTGCCAGCAGCTTATATGGCGGGGTTTCGTACGAGCAGTACTTC. As protein: CASSLYGGVSYEQYF. Complete variable domain (other parts from reference TRBV7-3 and TRBJ2-7): GAGVSQTPSNKVTEKGKYVELRCDPISGHTALYWYRQSLGQGPEFLIYFQGTGAADDSGLPNDRFFAVRPEGSVSTLKIQRTERGDSAVYLCASSLYGGVSYEQYFGPGTRLTVT.

This clonotype was seen ten or more times. The chain has TRBV29-1 and TRBJ2-1, with 11 bases lining up with TRBD1. Losses at the gene ends were 3 bases for V and 3 bases for J; bases not matched to a gene: 4. This CDR3 comprises 15 residues. Germline V gene lookup returns CDR1 SQVTM and CDR2 ANQGSEA. In DNA, the CDR3 is TGCAGCGTTGAGAGGACAGGGGGCAACTACAATGAGCAGTTCTTC. Translation: CSVERTGGNYNEQFF.

Many counts were recorded for this clonotype. J is TRBJ2-5 and V is TRBV20-1; D is perhaps TRBD1 or TRBD2 (6 bases each). Germline V lookup: CDR1 DFQATT, CDR2 SNEGSKA (reference sequence). The CDR3 consists of 13 residues. The germline V and J ends were trimmed by 6 bases and 5 bases, with 16 bases remaining between them. CDR3: CSAGPGAWETQYF. CDR3 in DNA: TGCAGTGCCGGGCCGGGGGCCTGGGAGACCCAGTACTTC.